These 10 T cell receptor beta chains share one sample of origin, sequenced in a study of identifying expanded T cells in peripheral blood. TCRdb's table, derived via immunoSEQ multiplex PCR, lists solely in-frame clones and lacks some. The sample lists about 74,000 clones; about four fifths were seen once. The sample comprised blood. The receptors come from a person aged 18-69 years in good health.

This clone came up a few times. The rearrangement joins TRBV2 to TRBJ2-7, with D uncertain. Germline CDR1 is SNHLY and CDR2 is FYNNEI. Trimming shortened V by 7 bases and J by 2 bases, and 9 bases separated the two germline ends. The CDR3 loop spans 12 amino acids. In DNA form, the CDR3 reads TGTGCCAGCACCTCGATGACCTACGAGCAGTACTTC. Translation gives CASTSMTYEQYF.

The rearrangement uses TRBV9 and TRBJ2-7, with D perhaps matching TRBD1 (5 bases). V was pared by 0 bases and J by 4 bases, with 14 bases between. The V gene's germline CDR1 is SGDLS and CDR2 YYNGEE. The CDR3 consists of 15 residues. The CDR3 sequence: CASSVGQGTEYEQYF. As DNA, the CDR3 is TGTGCCAGCAGCGTAGGGCAGGGAACTGAGTACGAGCAGTACTTC.

CDR3 amino acids: CASSPYERGNTGELFF. As DNA, the CDR3 is TGTGCCAGCAGCCCGTATGAGCGGGGGAACACCGGGGAGCTGTTTTTT. The V call is TRBV5-6, the J call TRBJ2-2; TRBD2 aligns across 7 bases. The CDR3 spans 16 residues. Trimming at V came to 4 bases and at J to 1 base, leaving 7 bases not matched to a gene. Germline loops: CDR1 SGHDT, CDR2 YYEEEE.

The chain combines TRBV7-2 with TRBJ1-2; a possible D gene is TRBD1 (6 bases). V shed 5 bases and J shed 10 bases, with 17 bases lying between them. Germline lookup yields CDR1 SGHTA and CDR2 FQGNSA. The CDR3 contains 13 residues. The CDR3 DNA reads TGTGCCAGCAGCCAGCCTCCCAGGGGACCCTACACCTTC. It is translated as CASSQPPRGPYTF.

This chain joins TRBV7-9 and TRBJ2-1; 8 nucleotides match TRBD2. After removal of 3 bases from V and 6 bases from J, the junction contained 1 base not matched to a gene. The CDR3 spans 13 residues. The germline V gene encodes CDR1 SEHNR and CDR2 FQNEAQ (reference sequence). Here the CDR3 reads CASSLGLVNEQFF. In nucleotides, the CDR3 is TGTGCCAGCAGCTTGGGACTAGTCAATGAGCAGTTCTTC.

The chain has TRBV2 and TRBJ2-1; 7 positions match TRBD1. Germline lookup yields CDR1 SNHLY and CDR2 FYNNEI. The CDR3 runs to 20 residues. The V and J ends lost 2 bases and 6 bases, in that order; junction bases with no gene match: 22. The CDR3: CASSEWKPLTGPGGSNEQFF. The DNA of the CDR3 is TGTGCCAGCAGTGAATGGAAGCCCCTGACAGGGCCTGGTGGATCCAATGAGCAGTTCTTC.

This clone was seen a single time. This chain joins TRBV28 and TRBJ1-1; D is unclear. Deletions cut 5 bases from V and 2 bases from J, with 3 bases between. Germline CDR1 is MDHEN and CDR2 is SYDVKM. The CDR3 extends over 11 amino acids. CDR3 in amino acids: CASSVNTEAFF. Here the CDR3 DNA reads TGTGCCAGCAGTGTAAACACTGAAGCTTTCTTT. The whole variable domain, filled in from reference TRBV28 and TRBJ1-1, reads DVKVTQSSRYLVKRTGEKVFLECVQDMDHENMFWYRQDPGLGLRLIYFSYDVKMKEKGDIPEGYSVSREKKERFSLILESASTNQTSMYLCASSVNTEAFFGQGTRLTVV.

This clone has only a few counts. The chain has TRBV30 and TRBJ2-3, with 13 nucleotides matching TRBD2. Losses at the gene ends were 5 bases for V and 2 bases for J; bases not matched to a gene: 4. CDR3 length: 15 residues. CDR1 is GTSNPN, CDR2 SVGIG, per germline (reference sequence). CDR3 sequence reads: CAWGGTSGNTDTQYF. The CDR3, as DNA: TGTGCCTGGGGGGGGACTAGCGGGAACACAGATACGCAGTATTTT. The whole variable domain, remainder taken from reference TRBV30 and TRBJ2-3, is SQTIHQWPATLVQPVGSPLSLECTVEGTSNPNLYWYRQAAGRGLQLLFYSVGIGQISSEVPQNLSASRPQDRQFILSSKKLLLSDSGFYLCAWGGTSGNTDTQYFGPGTRLTVL.

This sequence joins TRBV9 and TRBJ2-2; D gene uncertain. Trimming left V 0 bases short and J 1 base short, with 16 bases between. The germline V gene encodes CDR1 SGDLS and CDR2 YYNGEE. The CDR3 covers 18 residues. CDR3 sequence reads: CASSVELLGRGNTGELFF. The CDR3 coding sequence is TGTGCCAGCAGCGTAGAATTATTGGGTCGAGGGAACACCGGGGAGCTGTTTTTT.

V and J are TRBV20-1 and TRBJ2-3; D unclear. With 8 bases removed from V and 4 bases from J, the gap between germline ends came to 10 bases. Germline V gene sequence: CDR1 DFQATT, CDR2 SNEGSKA (reference sequence). CDR3 length equals 11 residues. The CDR3 here is CSPPGADTQYF. The CDR3 bases are TGCAGTCCCCCCGGCGCAGATACGCAGTATTTT.